This T cell receptor beta chain derives from a study of T-cell memory formation after mild COVID-19. This CDR3 comprises 14 residues. Germline lookup yields CDR1 MNHEY and CDR2 SVGAGI. V shed 6 bases, J shed 3 bases, and the junction held 7 bases outside the gene matches. A single record per CDR3 protein comes from TCRdb applying MiXCR to the 5' RACE reads. This table holds about 500,000 distinct CDR3 sequences, around 21% found once. This clonotype was detected a few times. Sequenced input: PBMCs or a T cell subset sorted from them (not recorded which). The J gene is TRBJ2-7, the V gene TRBV6-5, with 8 bases identical to TRBD2. This TCR was sampled from an adult woman who had mild COVID-19 (a few samples of this study predate the infection). Cell type and time point are not known. CDR3 sequence (DNA): TGTGCCAGCAGCCTTAGCGGGGTCCGCTACGAGCAGTACTTC. Its translation is CASSLSGVRYEQYF.